The 27 T cell receptor beta chains below come from one sample, sequenced in a study of technical replicates of blood from a few donors. Profiling relied on immunoSEQ multiplex PCR, and the TCRdb table lists in-frame clones only, not all of them. Among more than 60,000 clones listed, approximately 93% were seen once. Sequenced material: T cells isolated from PBMCs. The receptors were gathered from a human donor in good health.

The chain employs TRBV5-6 and TRBJ2-1; D may be TRBD2 (6 bases). The V and J ends lost 3 bases and 8 bases respectively, with 21 bases between them. Germline assignment: CDR1 SGHDT and CDR2 YYEEEE. This CDR3 comprises 16 residues. The CDR3 sequence is CASSWGGPRVGYEQFF. The DNA of the CDR3 is TGTGCCAGCAGCTGGGGAGGCCCCAGAGTAGGGTATGAGCAGTTCTTC. Full variable domain (missing parts from reference TRBV5-6 and TRBJ2-1): DAGVTQSPTHLIKTRGQQVTLRCSPKSGHDTVSWYQQALGQGPQFIFQYYEEEERQRGNFPDRFSGHQFPNYSSELNVNALLLGDSALYLCASSWGGPRVGYEQFFGPGTRLTVL.

The V call is TRBV7-9, the J call TRBJ2-5; a weak D match, TRBD1 (6 bases). Germline V gene sequence: CDR1 SEHNR, CDR2 FQNEAQ (reference sequence). The germline V and J ends were trimmed by 5 bases and 5 bases, with 12 bases remaining between them. CDR3 length equals 13 residues. CDR3 residues: CASSDDRSETQYF. The CDR3 DNA is TGTGCCAGCAGCGACGACAGGTCGGAGACCCAGTACTTC. Full variable domain (outside the CDR3, taken from reference TRBV7-9 and TRBJ2-5): DTGVSQNPRHKITKRGQNVTFRCDPISEHNRLYWYRQTLGQGPEFLTYFQNEAQLEKSRLLSDRFSAERPKGSFSTLEIQRTEQGDSAMYLCASSDDRSETQYFGPGTRLLVL.

This chain's CDR3 is CASRRESDTGELFF. CDR3 nucleotides: TGTGCCAGCAGACGGGAGAGTGACACCGGGGAGCTGTTTTTT. The V and J genes are TRBV2 and TRBJ2-2, with D possibly TRBD2 on 6 matching bases. The CDR3 spans 14 residues. V dropped 6 bases and J dropped 3 bases, with 11 bases sitting between them. Germline CDR1 reads SNHLY; CDR2 reads FYNNEI.

V gene TRBV19 combines with J gene TRBJ2-5, with TRBD2 matching 9 bases. Germline V gene data show CDR1 as LNHDA and CDR2 as SQIVND (reference sequence). J was trimmed by 5 bases and V by 4 bases; bases with no gene match: 8. There are 15 residues in the CDR3. The CDR3 DNA is TGTGCCAGTAGTAGAGAGCGGGAGGTAGGGGAGACCCAGTACTTC. As protein: CASSREREVGETQYF. Using reference TRBV19 and TRBJ2-5 for the parts outside the CDR3, the full variable domain is DGGITQSPKYLFRKEGQNVTLSCEQNLNHDAMYWYRQDPGQGLRLIYYSQIVNDFQKGDIAEGYSVSREKKESFPLTVTSAQKNPTAFYLCASSREREVGETQYFGPGTRLLVL.

The CDR3 bases are TGTGCCAGCATGTCAGGGACATATGGCTACACCTTC. Encoded protein: CASMSGTYGYTF. V and J are TRBV6-1 and TRBJ1-2; a possible D gene is TRBD1 (6 bases). Germline loops: CDR1 MNHNS, CDR2 SASEGT. Trimming shortened V by 7 bases and J by 5 bases, and 11 bases separated the two germline ends. The CDR3 has 12 amino acids.

The CDR3 loop is CATSNRVGEKLFF. CDR3 coding DNA: TGTGCCACCAGCAACAGGGTGGGGGAAAAACTGTTTTTT. The rearrangement joins TRBV15 to TRBJ1-4; D perhaps matches TRBD1 (6 bases). The germline V gene encodes CDR1 LNHNV and CDR2 YYDKDF (reference sequence). The ends were cut back, 4 bases at V and 8 bases at J, with 11 bases in the middle. The CDR3 runs 13 residues.

The chain links TRBV7-2 to TRBJ1-2; 7 bases match TRBD1. Germline CDR1 SGHTA, CDR2 FQGNSA. V dropped 4 bases and J dropped 4; count of bases not matched to a gene: 6. This CDR3 comprises 14 residues. In DNA form, the CDR3 reads TGTGCCAGCAGCTCCTCCGGGACAGCCTATGGCTACACCTTC. Its protein product is CASSSSGTAYGYTF.

CDR3 in DNA: TGTGCCAGCAGTGCGGGACAGTTACCGACCTACGAGCAGTACTTC. This sequence encodes CASSAGQLPTYEQYF. The chain links TRBV6-1 to TRBJ2-7; 7 nucleotides line up with TRBD1. J lost 2 bases, V lost 4 bases, and 8 bases had no gene match. Germline CDR1 reads MNHNS; CDR2 reads SASEGT. The CDR3 runs 15 residues.

Turning to this clone: Other DNA sequences from this sample encode an identical CDR3 as well. The J gene is TRBJ1-1, the V gene TRBV30, with no clear D. The CDR3 contains 11 residues. V was cut by 4 bases and J by 4 bases, with 7 bases left in between. Germline-derived CDR1 and CDR2 are GTSNPN and SVGIG (reference sequence). The DNA for the CDR3 is TGTGCCTGGACCCGGGGCACTGAAGCTTTCTTT. Amino acid sequence: CAWTRGTEAFF.

V and J are TRBV11-3 and TRBJ2-5, with unresolved D. The V end was cut by 5 bases, the J end by 3 bases, with 16 bases between. The CDR3 is made up of 15 amino acids. Germline assignment: CDR1 SGHNT and CDR2 YENEEA. In DNA, the CDR3 is TGTGCCAGCAGCCCCCGGTTTGTGCTTGAAGAGACCCAGTACTTC. This sequence encodes CASSPRFVLEETQYF.

This sequence joins TRBV2 and TRBJ2-1; possibly TRBD1 for D (6 bases). CDR3 length: 14 amino acids. The V end lost 6 bases, the J end lost 5 bases, and 14 bases lay between the germline ends. CDR1 is SNHLY, CDR2 FYNNEI, per germline. The CDR3 protein is CASRVGGENNEQFF. In DNA form, the CDR3 reads TGTGCCAGCAGAGTAGGGGGAGAGAACAATGAGCAGTTCTTC. Supplemented by reference TRBV2 and TRBJ2-1, the full variable domain reads EPEVTQTPSHQVTQMGQEVILRCVPISNHLYFYWYRQILGQKVEFLVSFYNNEISEKSEIFDDQFSVERPDGSNFTLKIRSTKLEDSAMYFCASRVGGENNEQFFGPGTRLTVL.

Only one count was recorded for this clone. The V and J genes are TRBV5-1 and TRBJ2-7; possibly TRBD1 for D (6 bases). CDR1 and CDR2 (germline): SGHRS, YFSETQ. The CDR3 has 13 residues. V lost 5 bases to trimming and J lost 4 bases, with 13 bases between them. This CDR3 is CASSMGTNYEQYF. The CDR3 bases are TGCGCCAGCAGTATGGGGACAAATTACGAGCAGTACTTC.

This chain links TRBV28 with TRBJ2-2; 12 bases are a match to TRBD2. CDR1 and CDR2 (germline): MDHEN, SYDVKM. The length of the CDR3 is 17 residues. The V gene end was trimmed by 7 bases and the J gene end by 3 bases; junction bases not matched to a gene: 9. CDR3 amino acids: CASTRGLAGPYTGELFF. The CDR3 DNA reads TGTGCCAGCACCCGAGGACTAGCGGGACCTTACACCGGGGAGCTGTTTTTT.

The chain has TRBV15 and TRBJ1-3, with D hard to call. Germline CDR1 LNHNV, CDR2 YYDKDF (reference sequence). The CDR3 runs 13 residues. The ends were cut back, 4 bases at V and 11 bases at J, with 15 bases in the middle. The CDR3 DNA reads as TGTGCCACCAGCAATGGGGAGGCTTCAGCCATATATTTT. Its protein is CATSNGEASAIYF. Together with reference TRBV15 and TRBJ1-3, the CDR3 gives the full variable domain: DAMVIQNPRYQVTQFGKPVTLSCSQTLNHNVMYWYQQKSSQAPKLLFHYYDKDFNNEADTPDNFQSRRPNTSFCFLDIRSPGLGDTAMYLCATSNGEASAIYFGEGSWLTVV.

This clone was detected a few times. J is TRBJ1-1 and V is TRBV28, with a weak D call TRBD1 (6 bases). The V end lost 6 bases, the J end lost 8 bases, and 10 bases lay between the germline ends. The V gene's germline CDR1 is MDHEN and CDR2 SYDVKM. The CDR3 totals 11 residues. The DNA of the CDR3 is TGTGCCAGCAGCCTCGGGACAGAAGCTTTCTTT. Translating gives CASSLGTEAFF.

V is TRBV28 and J is TRBJ2-7; 7 positions agree with TRBD1. The junction had 10 bases not matched to a gene; V was cut back by 5 bases and J by 3 bases. The CDR3 length is 15 residues. Germline V gene lookup returns CDR1 MDHEN and CDR2 SYDVKM. The DNA of the CDR3 is TGTGCCAGCAGTAGTGTGCAGGGACAGTACTACGAGCAGTACTTC. It codes for CASSSVQGQYYEQYF.

This clone was seen just once. The gene calls are TRBV13 and TRBJ2-7; TRBD2 matches at 10 bases. The CDR3 consists of 14 residues. Per germline, CDR1 PRHDT and CDR2 FYEKMQ (reference sequence). The ends lost 4 bases at V and 9 bases at J; junction bases unmatched: 9. The CDR3 DNA reads as TGTGCCAGCAGCTCAGCGGGAGGGCTATATCTGCAGTACTTC. This sequence encodes CASSSAGGLYLQYF.

This sequence joins TRBV9 and TRBJ2-5; 7 bases fit TRBD1. The CDR3 sequence is 14 residues long. Unmatched junction bases numbered 4, after V lost 4 bases and J lost 1 base. CDR1 is SGDLS and CDR2 is YYNGEE in the germline V gene. CDR3 sequence (DNA): TGTGCCAGCAGCTCCAGGGACAGCCAAGAGACCCAGTACTTC. It translates to CASSSRDSQETQYF.

This chain links TRBV19 with TRBJ2-1; 9 bases are a match to TRBD2. In germline, CDR1 is LNHDA, CDR2 SQIVND (reference sequence). This CDR3 region has 15 residues. The ends lost 3 bases at V and 5 bases at J; junction bases unmatched: 5. CDR3 sequence (DNA): TGTGCCAGTAGTATGAGTAGCGGGAGTCACAATGAGCAGTTCTTC. Translated, it gives CASSMSSGSHNEQFF. Drawing the rest from reference TRBV19 and TRBJ2-1, the complete variable domain is DGGITQSPKYLFRKEGQNVTLSCEQNLNHDAMYWYRQDPGQGLRLIYYSQIVNDFQKGDIAEGYSVSREKKESFPLTVTSAQKNPTAFYLCASSMSSGSHNEQFFGPGTRLTVL.

The gene calls are TRBV5-1 and TRBJ2-1, with TRBD2 identical over 10 bases. Trimming at V came to 2 bases and at J to 8 bases, leaving 7 bases not matched to a gene. CDR1 is SGHRS and CDR2 is YFSETQ in the germline V gene. The CDR3 covers 15 residues. The CDR3 protein is CASSFSGRIIDEQFF. CDR3 DNA: TGCGCCAGCAGCTTTAGCGGGAGGATTATAGATGAGCAGTTCTTC.

This sequence joins TRBV28 and TRBJ2-1; 9 bases fit TRBD1. V dropped 1 base and J dropped 1; count of bases not matched to a gene: 2. CDR1 MDHEN and CDR2 SYDVKM come from the germline V gene. The CDR3 consists of 16 residues. CDR3 DNA: TGTGCCAGCAGTTTATCTGGGACAGGGTCCTACAATGAGCAGTTCTTC. This gives the protein CASSLSGTGSYNEQFF.

The chain joins TRBV4-1 to TRBJ2-7, with a tentative D call TRBD2 (5 bases). The CDR3 extends over 14 amino acids. V was shortened by 4 bases and J by 3 bases, with 13 bases between the two germline ends. CDR1 is MGHRA and CDR2 is YSYEKL in the germline V gene. The CDR3 sequence: CASSPRGLNYEQYF. The CDR3 bases are TGCGCCAGCAGCCCCCGAGGACTCAACTACGAGCAGTACTTC.

The chain recombines TRBV25-1 with TRBJ2-1; 10 nucleotides align to TRBD1. The CDR3 runs 14 residues. CDR1 is MGHDK and CDR2 is SYGVNS in the germline V gene. The trim removed 6 bases at V and 8 bases at J, leaving 7 bases unmatched. The CDR3 nucleotides read TGTGCCAGCAGCCGGGACAGGGGCGTGCATGAGCAGTTCTTC. Translated: CASSRDRGVHEQFF.

This clone has more than one count but fewer than ten. The rearrangement uses TRBV11-3 and TRBJ1-1, with D hard to call. Germline V gives CDR1 SGHNT, CDR2 YENEEA. The CDR3 is 13 amino acids. V was clipped by 5 bases and J by 6 bases, with 13 bases between them. The CDR3 here is CASSTAPGAEAFF. The CDR3 region has the DNA TGTGCCAGCAGCACCGCCCCGGGTGCTGAAGCTTTCTTT.

The chain combines TRBV5-5 with TRBJ1-1; D gene uncertain. The CDR3 length is 14 residues. Germline values: CDR1 SGHKS, CDR2 YYEKEE (reference sequence). V was pared by 5 bases and J by 1 base, with 12 bases between. The CDR3 spells CASSNPAENTEAFF. DNA for the CDR3: TGTGCCAGCAGTAACCCGGCGGAGAACACTGAAGCTTTCTTT. Supplemented by reference TRBV5-5 and TRBJ1-1, the full variable domain reads DAGVTQSPTHLIKTRGQQVTLRCSPISGHKSVSWYQQVLGQGPQFIFQYYEKEERGRGNFPDRFSARQFPNYSSELNVNALLLGDSALYLCASSNPAENTEAFFGQGTRLTVV.

The V call is TRBV4-3, the J call TRBJ2-1; 9 nucleotides line up with TRBD2. Per the germline V gene, CDR1 is LGHNA and CDR2 is YSLEER. After removal of 0 bases from V and 2 bases from J, the junction contained 8 bases not matched to a gene. This CDR3 has 18 amino acids. The chain's CDR3 is CASSQDLIAGETYNEQFF. The CDR3 DNA reads as TGCGCCAGCAGCCAAGATCTCATAGCGGGAGAAACCTACAATGAGCAGTTCTTC.

This chain connects TRBV11-2 to TRBJ2-7; 8 bases are shared with TRBD1. This CDR3 is 14 amino acids long. J lost 2 bases, V lost 5 bases, and 5 bases had no gene match. The germline V gene encodes CDR1 SGHAT and CDR2 FQNNGV. CDR3 region: CASSPPTGAYEQYF. The CDR3 DNA reads as TGTGCCAGCAGCCCGCCGACAGGGGCCTACGAGCAGTACTTC.